Presented here are 15 T cell receptor beta chains from one specimen sequenced in a study of cytomegalovirus exposure and HLA in healthy donors. In the PCR, 60 Vbeta and 13 Jbeta primers were used. Sequencing was performed with immunoSEQ multiplex PCR; in TCRdb, only in-frame clones are kept and a portion is missing. The data show a few hundred thousand clones, about 80% seen once. The specimen sequenced was PBMCs. The receptors derive from a woman aged 40-49 years in good health and CMV-seronegative.

The gene calls are TRBV4-3 and TRBJ1-1, with a tentative D call TRBD1 (5 bases). The V gene's germline CDR1 is LGHNA and CDR2 YSLEER. CDR3 size: 14 residues. Trimming stripped 3 bases from V and 1 base from J, with 9 bases between. The CDR3 bases are TGCGCCAGCAGCCACTCCAGGGCGAACACTGAAGCTTTCTTT. Its translation: CASSHSRANTEAFF.

The V gene is TRBV7-3, the J gene TRBJ1-1; possible D gene TRBD1, 5 bases. V dropped 4 bases and J dropped 5 bases, with 14 bases sitting between them. Germline V gene data show CDR1 as SGHTA and CDR2 as FQGTGA. The CDR3 totals 14 residues. For the CDR3, the DNA is TGTGCCAGCAGCTCAAGTGGGGGAGGGACTGAAGCTTTCTTT. Amino acid sequence: CASSSSGGGTEAFF.

Of note for this clone: Within the sample, other DNA sequences also encode this same CDR3. The chain uses TRBV7-7 and TRBJ2-2; no clear D. The germline gives CDR1 SSHAT, CDR2 FNYEAQ (reference sequence). The CDR3 consists of 14 residues. The CDR3 DNA sequence: TGTGCTAGTAGCTTAAGACAGAACACCGGGGAGCTGTTTTTT. As protein: CASSLRQNTGELFF. Filled out from reference TRBV7-7 and TRBJ2-2, the complete variable domain reads GAGVSQSPRYKVTKRGQDVTLRCDPISSHATLYWYQQALGQGPEFLTYFNYEAQPDKSGLPSDRFSAERPEGSISTLTIQRTEQRDSAMYRCASSLRQNTGELFFGEGSRLTVL.

About this clone: Distinct nucleotide sequences in the sample also encode this CDR3. V gene TRBV6-1 combines with J gene TRBJ2-4; D ambiguous. The CDR3 loop spans 18 amino acids. Germline-derived CDR1 and CDR2 are MNHNS and SASEGT. Between the trimmed V and J ends, which lost 0 bases and 0 bases, there was a span of 15 bases. CDR3 sequence: CASSEALPTLLAKNIQYF. CDR3 DNA: TGTGCCAGCAGTGAAGCGCTTCCCACTTTACTAGCCAAAAACATTCAGTACTTC.

The J gene is TRBJ1-1, the V gene TRBV18, with D possibly TRBD1 on 5 matching bases. Germline CDR1 reads KGHSH; CDR2 reads LQKENI. This CDR3 spans 16 amino acids. V was clipped by 1 base and J by 4 bases, with 16 bases between them. CDR3 sequence: CASSPRNRQGSTEAFF. Here the CDR3 DNA reads TGTGCCAGCTCACCACGGAACAGGCAGGGCAGCACTGAAGCTTTCTTT.

The J gene is TRBJ2-1, the V gene TRBV15; weak D call: TRBD2 (7 bases). The V end lost 0 bases, the J end lost 7 bases, and 19 bases lay between the germline ends. CDR1 is LNHNV and CDR2 is YYDKDF in the germline V gene (reference sequence). CDR3 length: 17 residues. The CDR3 DNA is TGTGCCACCAGCAGAGAGTGGGTGGGGGGGCTGAGTAATGAGCAGTTCTTC. It is translated as CATSREWVGGLSNEQFF.

This clone appeared a single time. This sequence joins TRBV2 and TRBJ1-1; D gene ambiguous. V lost 1 base, J lost 5 bases, and 11 bases lay in between. Germline CDR1 SNHLY, CDR2 FYNNEI. The CDR3 has 14 residues. The CDR3 here is CASSEGPRVTEAFF. Written as DNA, the CDR3 is TGTGCCAGCAGTGAAGGACCTAGAGTTACTGAAGCTTTCTTT.

The chain employs TRBV28 and TRBJ2-7; 10 bases are shared with TRBD1. Looked up from germline, CDR1 is MDHEN and CDR2 is SYDVKM. V dropped 2 bases and J dropped 3; count of bases not matched to a gene: 1. This CDR3 region has 14 residues. As DNA, the CDR3 is TGTGCCAGCAGTTTAAGGACAGGGGGCTACGAGCAGTACTTC. Amino acid sequence: CASSLRTGGYEQYF. The complete variable domain, with remaining parts taken from reference TRBV28 and TRBJ2-7, reads DVKVTQSSRYLVKRTGEKVFLECVQDMDHENMFWYRQDPGLGLRLIYFSYDVKMKEKGDIPEGYSVSREKKERFSLILESASTNQTSMYLCASSLRTGGYEQYFGPGTRLTVT.

J is TRBJ2-1 and V is TRBV7-9; 8 bases map to TRBD1. The CDR3 extends over 17 amino acids. From germline, CDR1 is SEHNR and CDR2 FQNEAQ (reference sequence). Losses at the gene ends were 4 bases for V and 0 bases for J; bases not matched to a gene: 8. CDR3 sequence: CASSSNRGTSSYNEQFF. In DNA, the CDR3 is TGTGCCAGCAGCTCGAACAGGGGGACGAGCTCCTACAATGAGCAGTTCTTC.

J is TRBJ2-7 and V is TRBV6-1, with D possibly TRBD2 on 5 matching bases. The CDR3 has 14 residues. The V gene's germline CDR1 is MNHNS and CDR2 SASEGT. The ends were cut back, 4 bases at V and 6 bases at J, with 16 bases in the middle. CDR3 coding DNA: TGTGCCAGCAGTGCGGAGGCCCTCCAAGCCGAGCAGTACTTC. This encodes CASSAEALQAEQYF.

V usage is TRBV5-4 and J usage is TRBJ1-2; 9 bases line up with TRBD1. Germline assignment: CDR1 SGHNT and CDR2 YYREEE (reference sequence). The CDR3 has 14 amino acids. Trimming took 2 bases from V and 8 from J; bases not matched to a gene: 7. The DNA for the CDR3 is TGTGCCAGCAGCTTAACAGGGGGCGGTAGGGGCTACACCTTC. Translated, it gives CASSLTGGGRGYTF.

This chain uses TRBV7-9 with TRBJ1-1, with D uncertain. The CDR3 spans 15 residues. Germline-derived CDR1 and CDR2 are SEHNR and FQNEAQ (reference sequence). Trimming left V 1 base short and J 1 base short, with 10 bases between. CDR3 protein: CASSLGRVANTEAFF. The CDR3 nucleotides are TGTGCCAGCAGCTTAGGCCGGGTCGCGAACACTGAAGCTTTCTTT.

This clone appeared a single time. This chain links TRBV7-3 with TRBJ2-7, with a possible D match to TRBD2 (6 bases). CDR3 length: 14 residues. Germline-derived CDR1 and CDR2 are SGHTA and FQGTGA. V was clipped by 3 bases and J by 5 bases, with 14 bases between them. This CDR3 reads CASSFRGGSDEQYF. The CDR3, as DNA: TGTGCCAGCAGCTTTCGGGGAGGCTCTGACGAGCAGTACTTC.

The J gene is TRBJ2-5, the V gene TRBV7-9; possibly TRBD1 for D (5 bases). V lost 1 base, J lost 4 bases, and 10 bases lay in between. The CDR3 extends over 14 amino acids. Germline V gives CDR1 SEHNR, CDR2 FQNEAQ (reference sequence). The CDR3 DNA reads TGTGCCAGCAGCTTAGAACAGGAGACAGAGACCCAGTACTTC. This translates into CASSLEQETETQYF.

The chain employs TRBV28 and TRBJ2-7; TRBD2 might be the D (6 bases). Germline assignment: CDR1 MDHEN and CDR2 SYDVKM. CDR3 size: 15 residues. Trimming removed 5 bases from V and 0 bases from J, with 14 bases in between. In DNA form, the CDR3 reads TGTGCCAGCAGTGAATTACGGGACTTCTCCTACGAGCAGTACTTC. It encodes CASSELRDFSYEQYF.